The 32 T cell receptor beta chains given below trace back to one sample, sequenced in a study of T cell responses to AZD1222 COVID-19 vaccine. Sequencing was performed with immunoSEQ multiplex PCR; in TCRdb, only in-frame clones are kept and a portion is missing. The data hold over 85,000 clones, with approximately 94% observed a single time. The sample was peripheral blood, taken 28 days after the second AZD1222 dose. Every receptor here comes from an adult who received the AZD1222 COVID-19 vaccine.

A single count supports this clone. This chain uses TRBV18 with TRBJ1-1; 7 bases align to TRBD1. Germline V lookup: CDR1 KGHSH, CDR2 LQKENI. Losses at the gene ends were 3 bases for V and 3 bases for J; bases not matched to a gene: 13. This CDR3 has 17 residues. DNA of the CDR3: TGTGCCAGCTCACCTCTTCTGAAGACTGACAGGGACACTGAAGCTTTCTTT. Translation gives CASSPLLKTDRDTEAFF.

The chain recombines TRBV19 with TRBJ1-2; D unresolved. V lost 6 bases and J 5 bases, leaving 10 bases between the germline ends. CDR1 and CDR2 from the germline V gene are LNHDA and SQIVND (reference sequence). The CDR3 runs to 12 residues. This CDR3 reads CASREVSYGYTF. The CDR3 region has the DNA TGTGCCAGTAGGGAGGTCTCGTATGGCTACACCTTC.

The chain links TRBV5-4 to TRBJ2-5; TRBD2 might be the D (6 bases). The length of the CDR3 is 15 residues. V was trimmed by 5 bases and J by 5 bases, leaving 19 bases between them. Germline values: CDR1 SGHNT, CDR2 YYREEE (reference sequence). The CDR3 DNA sequence: TGTGCCAGCAGTAAAATGGAGGGAGCCGGCGAGACCCAGTACTTC. It yields the protein CASSKMEGAGETQYF.

In nucleotides, the CDR3 is TGTGCCAGCAGTCCAACTCGGGGGGGGCACACCGGGGAGCTGTTTTTT. The encoded protein is CASSPTRGGHTGELFF. This sequence joins TRBV25-1 and TRBJ2-2; 8 bases agree with TRBD2. Germline V gene sequence: CDR1 MGHDK, CDR2 SYGVNS. V trimming: 5 bases; J trimming: 3 bases; junction bases outside the gene matches: 8. The CDR3 is 16 amino acids.

The V and J genes are TRBV5-8 and TRBJ1-6, with a possible D match to TRBD1 (5 bases). CDR3 length equals 14 residues. With 7 bases removed from V and 14 bases from J, the gap between germline ends came to 22 bases. Germline V gene lookup returns CDR1 SGHTS and CDR2 YDEGEE. CDR3 coding DNA: TGTGCCAGCCCGGGGGGGTCCGGCAGCCAGACCCTCCACTTT. Translation gives CASPGGSGSQTLHF.

This chain links TRBV11-2 with TRBJ1-4; possible D gene TRBD1, 6 bases. The ends were cut back, 5 bases at V and 0 bases at J, with 13 bases in the middle. CDR1 is SGHAT and CDR2 is FQNNGV in the germline V gene. The CDR3 consists of 16 residues. DNA of the CDR3: TGTGCCAGCAGCGCAGACAGGAGAGCAACTAATGAAAAACTGTTTTTT. Encoded protein: CASSADRRATNEKLFF.

This clone was seen just once. The chain uses TRBV9 and TRBJ1-1, with 8 bases aligning to TRBD1. CDR3 length equals 15 residues. With 4 bases clipped from V and 3 bases from J, the junction kept 8 bases outside the gene matches. Germline assignment: CDR1 SGDLS and CDR2 YYNGEE. This CDR3 reads CASSPIGQGYTEAFF. CDR3 DNA: TGTGCCAGCAGCCCCATAGGACAGGGTTACACTGAAGCTTTCTTT. Variable domain in full (rest from reference TRBV9 and TRBJ1-1): DSGVTQTPKHLITATGQRVTLRCSPRSGDLSVYWYQQSLDQGLQFLIQYYNGEERAKGNILERFSAQQFPDLHSELNLSSLELGDSALYFCASSPIGQGYTEAFFGQGTRLTVV.

The rearrangement joins TRBV9 to TRBJ2-1; D is unresolved. V lost 4 bases and J 0 bases, leaving 14 bases between the germline ends. Germline-derived CDR1 and CDR2 are SGDLS and YYNGEE. The CDR3 is 16 residues long. CDR3 nucleotide sequence: TGTGCCAGCAGCTCCCACAACTTGAGCTCCTACAATGAGCAGTTCTTC. Protein product: CASSSHNLSSYNEQFF.

This sequence joins TRBV5-6 and TRBJ1-1; unclear D gene. Trimming stripped 4 bases from V and 3 bases from J, with 10 bases between. Germline CDR1 reads SGHDT; CDR2 reads YYEEEE. This CDR3 is built from 13 residues. The CDR3 region has the DNA TGTGCCAGCAGCGGGTTGAAGTACACTGAAGCTTTCTTT. This codes for CASSGLKYTEAFF.

V usage is TRBV2 and J usage is TRBJ2-1; 8 bases agree with TRBD2. Per the germline V gene, CDR1 is SNHLY and CDR2 is FYNNEI. The CDR3 contains 13 residues. V lost 7 bases and J lost 3; bases outside the gene matches: 2. The CDR3 is CASTSGSYNEQFF. CDR3 in DNA: TGTGCCAGCACCAGCGGGAGCTACAATGAGCAGTTCTTC.

The chain is built from TRBV5-6 and TRBJ1-1; 7 nucleotides line up with TRBD1. This CDR3 region has 15 residues. V shed 0 bases, J shed 4 bases, and the junction held 6 bases outside the gene matches. Germline-derived CDR1 and CDR2 are SGHDT and YYEEEE. CDR3 in DNA: TGTGCCAGCAGCTTGGGACAGGGTAGGGGCACTGAAGCTTTCTTT. Protein sequence: CASSLGQGRGTEAFF.

V gene TRBV18 combines with J gene TRBJ2-7; D gene unclear. Trimming left V 1 base short and J 6 bases short, with 10 bases between. This CDR3 is 13 amino acids long. Germline V lookup: CDR1 KGHSH, CDR2 LQKENI. This CDR3 is CASSPREIGEQYF. DNA of the CDR3: TGTGCCAGCTCACCACGAGAGATTGGCGAGCAGTACTTC.

The chain couples TRBV3-1 (or the pseudogene TRBV3-2) to TRBJ1-1; D gene uncertain. The length of the CDR3 is 15 residues. Germline loops: CDR1 LGHDT, CDR2 YNNKEL (reference sequence). The V gene lost 5 bases and the J gene lost 3 bases, with 16 bases spanning the gap. CDR3 residues: CASSFESQVHTEAFF. As DNA, the CDR3 is TGTGCCAGCAGCTTCGAGAGTCAGGTACACACTGAAGCTTTCTTT.

The chain links TRBV6-4 to TRBJ1-1; 7 bases match TRBD1. V shed 5 bases and J 4 bases; nucleotides not matched to a gene: 7. The CDR3 extends over 14 amino acids. Germline V gene lookup returns CDR1 MRHNA and CDR2 SNTAGT. The chain's CDR3 is CASSRQGDATEAFF. The CDR3 DNA reads TGTGCCAGCAGTAGACAGGGTGACGCCACTGAAGCTTTCTTT.

The V and J genes are TRBV6-5 and TRBJ2-3; D call uncertain. CDR1 and CDR2 from the germline V gene are MNHEY and SVGAGI. V lost 6 bases and J lost 4, with 8 bases in between. The CDR3 has 12 residues. The CDR3 sequence: CASRAPADTQYF. Here the CDR3 DNA reads TGTGCCAGCAGGGCCCCCGCAGATACGCAGTATTTT.

The rearrangement joins TRBV5-1 to TRBJ2-3; either TRBD1 or TRBD2 may fit D (6 bases each). This CDR3 spans 16 amino acids. Trimming left V 6 bases short and J 0 bases short, with 17 bases between. Germline-derived CDR1 and CDR2 are SGHRS and YFSETQ. CDR3 nucleotide sequence: TGCGCCAGCAAGCCGTTAGGGGGGTCTAGCACAGATACGCAGTATTTT. Translated: CASKPLGGSSTDTQYF.

The chain combines TRBV5-1 with TRBJ1-2, with a weak D call TRBD1 (6 bases). The V end lost 1 base, the J end lost 2 bases, and 9 bases lay between the germline ends. This CDR3 spans 14 amino acids. CDR1 and CDR2 from the germline V gene are SGHRS and YFSETQ. The CDR3 spells CASSLTQGNYGYTF. CDR3 coding DNA: TGCGCCAGCAGCTTGACCCAGGGGAACTATGGCTACACCTTC. The variable domain in full, with the rest retrieved from reference TRBV5-1 and TRBJ1-2, is KAGVTQTPRYLIKTRGQQVTLSCSPISGHRSVSWYQQTPGQGLQFLFEYFSETQRNKGNFPGRFSGRQFSNSRSEMNVSTLELGDSALYLCASSLTQGNYGYTFGSGTRLTVV.

The chain combines TRBV5-1 with TRBJ2-3; possible D gene TRBD1, 6 bases. The CDR3 totals 17 residues. V was cut by 2 bases and J by 3 bases, with 19 bases left in between. From germline, CDR1 is SGHRS and CDR2 YFSETQ. CDR3 in amino acids: CASSFNVGARVTDTQYF. The CDR3 DNA follows: TGCGCCAGCAGCTTTAACGTGGGGGCGAGGGTGACAGATACGCAGTATTTT.

The V gene is TRBV28, the J gene TRBJ1-5, with D possibly matching TRBD1 (5 bases). The length of the CDR3 is 14 residues. Germline-derived CDR1 and CDR2 are MDHEN and SYDVKM. V was shortened by 3 bases and J by 4 bases, with 10 bases between the two germline ends. CDR3 sequence reads: CASSFPGENQPQHF. For the CDR3, the DNA is TGTGCCAGCAGTTTTCCGGGGGAAAATCAGCCCCAGCATTTT.

The J gene is TRBJ1-1, the V gene TRBV6-6; no clear D gene. In germline, CDR1 is MNHNY, CDR2 SVGAGI (reference sequence). Trimming took off 6 bases at V and 1 base at J, with 15 bases between the two ends. This CDR3 has 15 amino acids. CDR3 coding DNA: TGTGCCAGCAGACAAGAACAGCTTCCGAACACTGAAGCTTTCTTT. As protein: CASRQEQLPNTEAFF.

The J gene is TRBJ2-3, the V gene TRBV2, with D possibly being TRBD1 (5 bases). V shed 4 bases and J shed 11 bases, with 13 bases lying between them. There are 12 residues in the CDR3. Germline V lookup: CDR1 SNHLY, CDR2 FYNNEI. The CDR3 loop is CASSAGQLGQYF. CDR3 sequence (DNA): TGTGCCAGCAGTGCTGGACAACTTGGGCAGTATTTT.

The rearrangement links TRBV5-5 to TRBJ1-2; D not certain. Germline V CDR1 and CDR2: SGHKS, YYEKEE (reference sequence). The ends were cut back, 6 bases at V and 5 bases at J, with 14 bases in the middle. The CDR3 consists of 13 residues. As DNA, the CDR3 is TGTGCCAGCAACCTTGGGAGCTCTTATGGCTACACCTTC. It encodes CASNLGSSYGYTF.

This chain connects TRBV2 to TRBJ2-1; TRBD1 aligns across 7 bases. Per the germline V gene, CDR1 is SNHLY and CDR2 is FYNNEI. The CDR3 is 16 residues long. Trimming took 8 bases from V and 3 from J; bases not matched to a gene: 13. In DNA, the CDR3 is TGTGCCAGCCTCGGGACAGAGGTAGTCAACTACAATGAGCAGTTCTTC. Translated: CASLGTEVVNYNEQFF. The full variable domain, its missing parts supplied by reference TRBV2 and TRBJ2-1, is EPEVTQTPSHQVTQMGQEVILRCVPISNHLYFYWYRQILGQKVEFLVSFYNNEISEKSEIFDDQFSVERPDGSNFTLKIRSTKLEDSAMYFCASLGTEVVNYNEQFFGPGTRLTVL.

The chain combines TRBV11-2 with TRBJ1-4; no clear D gene. The V gene's germline CDR1 is SGHAT and CDR2 FQNNGV. Trimming removed 1 base from V and 3 bases from J, with 9 bases in between. The CDR3 is made up of 15 amino acids. The CDR3 reads CASSLVPGPNEKLFF. The CDR3 nucleotides are TGTGCCAGCAGCTTAGTTCCGGGTCCTAATGAAAAACTGTTTTTT.

This clone showed up just once. This sequence joins TRBV6-5 and TRBJ2-1; no firm D call. The V end lost 6 bases, the J end lost 6 bases, and 15 bases lay between the germline ends. This CDR3 is built from 14 residues. CDR1 MNHEY and CDR2 SVGAGI come from the germline V gene. In DNA, the CDR3 is TGTGCCAGCAGACCTGTTGGTGTCTTCAATGAGCAGTTCTTC. It yields the protein CASRPVGVFNEQFF.

V and J are TRBV6-2 or TRBV6-3 and TRBJ1-1, with D tentatively TRBD1 (5 bases). The CDR3 contains 14 residues. Looked up from germline, CDR1 is MNHEY and CDR2 is SVGEGT. V lost 2 bases and J lost 4, with 11 bases in between. CDR3 sequence reads: CASSYGAGGTEAFF. CDR3 bases: TGTGCCAGCAGTTACGGGGCCGGGGGCACTGAAGCTTTCTTT.

In DNA, the CDR3 is TGTGCCAGCAGCTGGCGAACTAGCTGGCAGGAGACCCAGTACTTC. Translating gives CASSWRTSWQETQYF. The V gene is TRBV7-2, the J gene TRBJ2-5; maybe TRBD2 (6 bases). Germline values: CDR1 SGHTA, CDR2 FQGNSA. The V end lost 4 bases, the J end lost 5 bases, and 17 bases lay between the germline ends. The CDR3 covers 15 residues. Complete variable domain (other parts from reference TRBV7-2 and TRBJ2-5): GAGVSQSPSNKVTEKGKDVELRCDPISGHTALYWYRQSLGQGLEFLIYFQGNSAPDKSGLPSDRFSAERTGGSVSTLTIQRTQQEDSAVYLCASSWRTSWQETQYFGPGTRLLVL.

V usage is TRBV9 and J usage is TRBJ2-7; tentative D call: TRBD2 (6 bases). This CDR3 spans 15 amino acids. V was pared by 5 bases and J by 4 bases, with 19 bases between. CDR1 and CDR2 from the germline V gene are SGDLS and YYNGEE. This CDR3 reads CASRSGWRVRYEQYF. The CDR3 DNA follows: TGTGCCAGCAGGTCCGGTTGGAGGGTCCGATACGAGCAGTACTTC.

The CDR3 nucleotides read TGTGCCAGCAGCTTACAGGGTTTCGGTGGCTACACCTTC. Protein sequence: CASSLQGFGGYTF. The chain is built from TRBV11-2 and TRBJ1-2; perhaps TRBD1 as D (5 bases). The germline V gene encodes CDR1 SGHAT and CDR2 FQNNGV. Trimming removed 2 bases from V and 7 bases from J, with 11 bases in between. This CDR3 comprises 13 residues.

The chain employs TRBV3-1 (or the pseudogene TRBV3-2) and TRBJ2-7; no definite D call. The CDR3 runs 14 residues. V was clipped by 0 bases and J by 3 bases, with 9 bases between them. Germline lookup yields CDR1 LGHDT and CDR2 YNNKEL (reference sequence). CDR3 nucleotide sequence: TGTGCCAGCAGCCAAGATAGTGGGATCTACGAGCAGTACTTC. This sequence encodes CASSQDSGIYEQYF.

Details on this clone: The junction departs from germline at one end; a sequencing error may be responsible. The chain uses TRBV14 and TRBJ1-1, with D possibly TRBD1 on 5 matching bases. Germline CDR1 is SGHDN and CDR2 is FVKESK. This CDR3 has 12 residues. The CDR3 DNA is TGTGCCAGCAGACAAGCGGGGGGGGAAGCTTTCTTT. Its translation is CASRQAGGEAFF. Full variable domain (rest looked up from reference TRBV14 and TRBJ1-1): EAGVTQFPSHSVIEKGQTVTLRCDPISGHDNLYWYRRVMGKEIKFLLHFVKESKQDESGMPNNRFLAERTGGTYSTLKVQPAELEDSGVYFCASRQAGGEAFFGQGTRLTVV.

This chain's CDR3 is CASSPRSVFTDTQYF. The DNA for the CDR3 is TGTGCCAGCAGCCCGCGTTCGGTTTTCACAGATACGCAGTATTTT. The chain joins TRBV5-5 to TRBJ2-3; D is ambiguous. The V gene lost 4 bases and the J gene lost 2 bases, with 14 bases spanning the gap. Germline CDR1 SGHKS, CDR2 YYEKEE (reference sequence). CDR3 length: 15 amino acids.